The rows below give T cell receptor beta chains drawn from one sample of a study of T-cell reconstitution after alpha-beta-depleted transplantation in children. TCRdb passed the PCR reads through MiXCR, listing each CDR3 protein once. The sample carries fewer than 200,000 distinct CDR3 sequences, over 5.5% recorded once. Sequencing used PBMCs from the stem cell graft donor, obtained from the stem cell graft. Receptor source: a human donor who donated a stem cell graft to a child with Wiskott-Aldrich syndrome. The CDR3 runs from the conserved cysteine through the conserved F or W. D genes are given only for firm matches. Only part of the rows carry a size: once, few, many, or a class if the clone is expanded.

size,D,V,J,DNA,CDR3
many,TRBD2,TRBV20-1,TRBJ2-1,TGCGGGGGTGGGACTAGCGGGGGCGAAAGCTCCTACAATGAGCAGTTCTTC,CGGGTSGGESSYNEQFF
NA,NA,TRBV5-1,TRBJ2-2,TGCGCCAGCAGCTTGGGTGCGGACGGGGAGCTGTTTTTT,CASSLGADGELFF
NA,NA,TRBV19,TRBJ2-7,TGTGCCAGTAGTGGCTTGGCGGGGGCTATGGGGGAGCAGTACTTC,CASSGLAGAMGEQYF
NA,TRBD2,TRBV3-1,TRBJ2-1,TGTGCCTCCAGCCAGCATGTCGCGGGAGGGCCTGTCAATGAGCAGTTCTTC,CASSQHVAGGPVNEQFF
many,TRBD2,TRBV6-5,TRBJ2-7,TGTGCCAGCAGTTACCGGACTAGCGGGAGGAGCGAGCAGTACTTC,CASSYRTSGRSEQYF
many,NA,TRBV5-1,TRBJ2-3,TGCGCCAGCAGCTTGAAGTCAGATACGCAGTATTTT,CASSLKSDTQYF
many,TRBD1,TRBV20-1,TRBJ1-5,TGCAGTGCTAGACAGGGGGCGAGCAATCAGCCCCAGCATTTT,CSARQGASNQPQHF
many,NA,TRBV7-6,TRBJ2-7,TGTGCCAGCAGCGCAGGACAGCAAACCTACGAGCAGTACTTC,CASSAGQQTYEQYF
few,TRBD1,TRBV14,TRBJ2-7,TGTGCCAGCAGCCAAGGAGGGACAGGGCGCTACGAGCAGTACTTC,CASSQGGTGRYEQYF
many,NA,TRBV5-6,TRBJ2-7,TGTGCCAGCAGCCCCAGGACAGAGGTCTACGAGCAGTACTTC,CASSPRTEVYEQYF
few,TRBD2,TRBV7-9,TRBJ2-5,TGTGCCAGCAGCTTTCTAGCGGGAGGGCCTCGGGAGACCCAGTACTTC,CASSFLAGGPRETQYF
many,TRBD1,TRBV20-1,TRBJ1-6,TGCAGTGCTAATACCGGGACAGAGGGTTCACCCCTCCACTTT,CSANTGTEGSPLHF
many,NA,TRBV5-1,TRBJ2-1,TGCGCCAGCAGCTTGTCCCAAGGGGGTGAGCAGTTCTTC,CASSLSQGGEQFF